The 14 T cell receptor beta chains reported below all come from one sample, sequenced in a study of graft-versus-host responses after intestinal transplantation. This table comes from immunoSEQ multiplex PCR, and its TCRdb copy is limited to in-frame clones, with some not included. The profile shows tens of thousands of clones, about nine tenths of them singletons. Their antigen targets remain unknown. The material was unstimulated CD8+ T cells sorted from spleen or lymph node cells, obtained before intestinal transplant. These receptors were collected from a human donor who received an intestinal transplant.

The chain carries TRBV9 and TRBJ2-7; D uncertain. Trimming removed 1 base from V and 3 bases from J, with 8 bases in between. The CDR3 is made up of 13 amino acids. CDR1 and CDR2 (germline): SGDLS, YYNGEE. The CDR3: CASSVYPGYEQYF. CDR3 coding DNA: TGTGCCAGCAGCGTATATCCTGGCTACGAGCAGTACTTC.

The CDR3 DNA reads as TGTGCCAGCAGCCCAGGACTAGCAACGCAGTATTTT. Translating it yields CASSPGLATQYF. V gene TRBV5-4 combines with J gene TRBJ2-3; 8 bases line up with TRBD2. Trimming at V came to 4 bases and at J to 9 bases, leaving 4 bases not matched to a gene. This CDR3 has 12 amino acids. The germline CDR1 and CDR2 sequences are SGHNT and YYREEE (reference sequence).

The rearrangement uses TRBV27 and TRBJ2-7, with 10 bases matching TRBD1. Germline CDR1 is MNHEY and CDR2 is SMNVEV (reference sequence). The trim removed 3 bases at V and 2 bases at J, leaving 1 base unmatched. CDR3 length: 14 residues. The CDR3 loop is CASSFGTGAYEQYF. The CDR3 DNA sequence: TGTGCCAGCAGTTTTGGGACAGGGGCCTACGAGCAGTACTTC.

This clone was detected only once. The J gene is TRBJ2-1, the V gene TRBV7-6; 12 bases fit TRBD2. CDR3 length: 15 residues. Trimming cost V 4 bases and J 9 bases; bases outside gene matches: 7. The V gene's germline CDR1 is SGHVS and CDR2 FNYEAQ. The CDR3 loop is CASSSTSGSYSEQFF. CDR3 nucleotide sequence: TGTGCCAGCAGCTCGACTAGCGGGAGTTATAGTGAGCAGTTCTTC.

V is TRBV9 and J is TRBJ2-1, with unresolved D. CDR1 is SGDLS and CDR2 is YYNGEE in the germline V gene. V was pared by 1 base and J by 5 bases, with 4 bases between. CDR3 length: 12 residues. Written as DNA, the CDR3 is TGTGCCAGCAGCGTACGTGACAATGAGCAGTTCTTC. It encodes CASSVRDNEQFF.

The DNA for the CDR3 is TGTGCCAGCAGCTTAAGTGGGACTAGCCTAGATACGCAGTATTTT. This sequence encodes CASSLSGTSLDTQYF. The chain couples TRBV7-3 to TRBJ2-3, with 9 positions matching TRBD2. The CDR3 sequence is 15 residues long. Germline V gene lookup returns CDR1 SGHTA and CDR2 FQGTGA. V was clipped by 1 base and J by 5 bases; unmatched bases: 4.

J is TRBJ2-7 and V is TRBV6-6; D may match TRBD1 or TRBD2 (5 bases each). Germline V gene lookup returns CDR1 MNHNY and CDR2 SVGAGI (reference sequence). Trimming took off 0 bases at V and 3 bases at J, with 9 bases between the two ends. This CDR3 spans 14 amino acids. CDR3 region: CASSYSGRFYEQYF. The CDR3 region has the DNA TGTGCCAGCAGTTACTCGGGACGGTTCTACGAGCAGTACTTC.

The CDR3 DNA sequence: TGTGCCAGCAGCTTAGTTGCTAACAATGAGCAGTTCTTC. It specifies CASSLVANNEQFF. The chain combines TRBV7-3 with TRBJ2-1; unclear D gene. This CDR3 contains 13 residues. The ends were cut back, 2 bases at V and 5 bases at J, with 7 bases in the middle. From germline, CDR1 is SGHTA and CDR2 FQGTGA.

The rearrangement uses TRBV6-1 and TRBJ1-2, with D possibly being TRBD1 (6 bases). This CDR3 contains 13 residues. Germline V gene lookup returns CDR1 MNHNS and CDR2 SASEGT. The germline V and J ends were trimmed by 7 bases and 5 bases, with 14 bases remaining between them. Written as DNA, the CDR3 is TGTGCCAGCAATAACAGGGCCGGTTATGGCTACACCTTC. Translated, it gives CASNNRAGYGYTF.

CDR3 residues: CASSDDPKSVAKNIQYF. DNA for the CDR3: TGTGCCAGCAGTGACGACCCCAAGTCCGTAGCCAAAAACATTCAGTACTTC. This sequence joins TRBV7-9 and TRBJ2-4; D not resolved. Germline V gene lookup returns CDR1 SEHNR and CDR2 FQNEAQ (reference sequence). The V gene lost 6 bases and the J gene lost 0 bases, with 18 bases spanning the gap. The CDR3 length is 17 residues.

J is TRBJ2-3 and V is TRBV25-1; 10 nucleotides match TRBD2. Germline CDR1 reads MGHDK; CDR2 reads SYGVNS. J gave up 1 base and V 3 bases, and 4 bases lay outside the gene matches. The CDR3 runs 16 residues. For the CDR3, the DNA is TGTGCCAGCAGTGACCCCCTAGCGGGAGGCACAGATACGCAGTATTTT. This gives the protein CASSDPLAGGTDTQYF.

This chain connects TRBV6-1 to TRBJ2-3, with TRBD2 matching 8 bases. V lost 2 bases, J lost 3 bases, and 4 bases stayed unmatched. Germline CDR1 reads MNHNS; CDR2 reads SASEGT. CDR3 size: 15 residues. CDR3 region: CASSEYRLATDTQYF. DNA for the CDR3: TGTGCCAGCAGTGAATATAGACTAGCGACAGATACGCAGTATTTT.

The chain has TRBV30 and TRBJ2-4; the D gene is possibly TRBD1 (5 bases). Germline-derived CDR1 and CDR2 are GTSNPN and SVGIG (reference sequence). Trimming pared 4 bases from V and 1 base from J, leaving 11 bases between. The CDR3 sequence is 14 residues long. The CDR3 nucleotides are TGTGCCTGGATTATAGGGGTGGCCAAAAACATTCAGTACTTC. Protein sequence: CAWIIGVAKNIQYF. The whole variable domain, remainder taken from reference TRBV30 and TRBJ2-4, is SQTIHQWPATLVQPVGSPLSLECTVEGTSNPNLYWYRQAAGRGLQLLFYSVGIGQISSEVPQNLSASRPQDRQFILSSKKLLLSDSGFYLCAWIIGVAKNIQYFGAGTRLSVL.

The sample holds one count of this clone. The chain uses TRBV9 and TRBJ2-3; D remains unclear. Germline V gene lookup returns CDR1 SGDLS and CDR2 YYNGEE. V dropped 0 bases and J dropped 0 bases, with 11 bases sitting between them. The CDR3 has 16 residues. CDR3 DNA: TGTGCCAGCAGCGTAGGTGCGATTGCTAGCACAGATACGCAGTATTTT. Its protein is CASSVGAIASTDTQYF.